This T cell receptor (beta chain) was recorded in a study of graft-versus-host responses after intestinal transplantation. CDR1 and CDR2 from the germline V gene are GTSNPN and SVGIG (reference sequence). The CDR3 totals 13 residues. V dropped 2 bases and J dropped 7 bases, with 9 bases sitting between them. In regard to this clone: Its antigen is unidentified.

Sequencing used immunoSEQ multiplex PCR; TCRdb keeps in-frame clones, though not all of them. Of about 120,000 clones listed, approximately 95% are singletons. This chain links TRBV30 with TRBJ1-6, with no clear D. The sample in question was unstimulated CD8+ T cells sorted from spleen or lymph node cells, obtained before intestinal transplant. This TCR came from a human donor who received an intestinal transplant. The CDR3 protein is CAWSSTPNSPLHF. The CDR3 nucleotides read TGTGCCTGGAGTTCGACTCCGAATTCACCCCTCCACTTT.